This T cell receptor (beta chain) was sequenced in a study of cytomegalovirus exposure and HLA in healthy donors. Use of 60 Vbeta and 13 Jbeta primers characterized the PCR. Sequencing was performed with immunoSEQ multiplex PCR; in TCRdb, only in-frame clones are kept and a portion is missing. The data contain about 140,000 clones, roughly 74% of them singletons. Study outcomes and limitations: Per a later analysis, about 15,000 TCR beta sequences showed association with HLA alleles at 0.05 false discovery rate. Many donors shared some public TCRs, even though most TCR sequences were rare.

In regard to this clone: No antigen is known for it.

The CDR3 contains 14 residues. Per germline, CDR1 SGDLS and CDR2 YYNGEE. Trimming cost V 0 bases and J 7 bases; bases outside gene matches: 3. The source of this sequence is a man aged 18-30 years in good health and CMV-seropositive. V is TRBV9 and J is TRBJ2-1; 8 positions agree with TRBD2. Sequencing input: PBMCs. The CDR3 sequence: CASSVAASGNEQFF. CDR3 sequence (DNA): TGTGCCAGCAGCGTAGCTGCTAGCGGGAATGAGCAGTTCTTC.